This TCR beta chain was recorded in a study of blood T cell repertoires in COVID-19. The overall study: Sample material is recorded as cDNA or gDNA derived from T cells, B-cell-depleted T cells, or PBMCs.

The repertoire was sequenced with immunoSEQ multiplex PCR; TCRdb's copy has only in-frame clones and lacks some. The table has a few hundred thousand clones, roughly 90% seen once. This CDR3 contains 15 residues. Germline V CDR1 and CDR2: SGHTA, FQGNSA. Losses at the gene ends were 5 bases for V and 9 bases for J; bases not matched to a gene: 12. Participant ages covered about 18 to 89 years across some 25 US areas. The sample taken for sequencing was PBMCs or T cells enriched from blood (not recorded which). The TCR originated in a woman aged 40 to 49 who had recovered from COVID-19. The chain couples TRBV7-2 to TRBJ1-5, with 8 bases that match TRBD1. The CDR3 DNA reads TGTGCCAGCAGCATTACGACAGGGGATGTGGGGCCCCAGCATTTT. Residues: CASSITTGDVGPQHF.